The next 11 T cell receptor beta chains were all read from a single sample in a study of T cells in localized non-small cell lung cancer. Here immunoSEQ multiplex PCR was the method, and the copy in TCRdb shows in-frame clones only, minus some. The table shows tens of thousands of clones, with approximately 90% occurring only once. This specimen consisted of peripheral blood, obtained before any cancer treatment. The origin of the receptors is a woman aged 18-50 years with stage III lung adenocarcinoma.

This clone occurred once. The chain couples TRBV30 to TRBJ1-4, with D unclear. The CDR3 loop spans 12 amino acids. Trimming cost V 5 bases and J 7 bases, with 11 bases left between them. CDR1 GTSNPN and CDR2 SVGIG come from the germline V gene (reference sequence). The CDR3 region has the DNA TGTGCCTGGGGGGATTCTGGTGAAAAACTGTTTTTT. Its protein product is CAWGDSGEKLFF. Filled out from reference TRBV30 and TRBJ1-4, the complete variable domain reads SQTIHQWPATLVQPVGSPLSLECTVEGTSNPNLYWYRQAAGRGLQLLFYSVGIGQISSEVPQNLSASRPQDRQFILSSKKLLLSDSGFYLCAWGDSGEKLFFGSGTQLSVL.

This chain uses TRBV6-1 with TRBJ1-3; D is unresolved. Deletions cut 3 bases from V and 4 bases from J, with 19 bases between. The CDR3 spans 17 residues. Germline V CDR1 and CDR2: MNHNS, SASEGT. CDR3 coding DNA: TGTGCCAGCAGTGAGCAGGCGACGGGATCGGGCGGAAACACCATATATTTT. It is translated as CASSEQATGSGGNTIYF.

This chain uses TRBV5-1 with TRBJ1-6, with D uncertain. Germline V CDR1 and CDR2: SGHRS, YFSETQ. This CDR3 has 15 residues. V was cut by 4 bases and J by 9 bases, with 17 bases left in between. The CDR3 DNA reads TGCGCCAGCAGCCTCCAGGCAGAGGGTATTTCACCCCTCCACTTT. Amino acids: CASSLQAEGISPLHF.

The chain joins TRBV27 to TRBJ1-1; D is uncertain. Germline loops: CDR1 MNHEY, CDR2 SMNVEV (reference sequence). This CDR3 is built from 16 residues. Trimming took 2 bases from V and 6 from J, leaving 19 bases between them. The CDR3 nucleotides are TGTGCCAGCAGTTTAGGCGGGTGGACGTTCACCTCTGAAGCTTTCTTT. Amino acid sequence: CASSLGGWTFTSEAFF.

This clone was seen once. The rearrangement links TRBV7-9 to TRBJ2-1, with D possibly being TRBD2 (6 bases). The V end lost 5 bases, the J end lost 8 bases, and 22 bases lay between the germline ends. The CDR3 length is 16 residues. Germline CDR1 SEHNR, CDR2 FQNEAQ (reference sequence). The CDR3 region is CASSPQGLSQVDEQFF. The CDR3 nucleotides read TGTGCCAGCAGCCCCCAGGGACTTTCCCAGGTAGATGAGCAGTTCTTC.

The V and J genes are TRBV10-3 and TRBJ1-2; weak D call: TRBD1 (5 bases). CDR3 size: 15 residues. Trimming shortened V by 2 bases and J by 6 bases, and 16 bases separated the two germline ends. Germline values: CDR1 ENHRY, CDR2 SYGVKD. CDR3 nucleotides: TGTGCCATCAGTGAGAGATTGGGGACTGGTGATGGCTACACCTTC. Its protein product is CAISERLGTGDGYTF.

This clone was observed once. The rearrangement joins TRBV9 to TRBJ1-1, with a possible D match to TRBD1 (5 bases). Germline V gene data show CDR1 as SGDLS and CDR2 as YYNGEE. The V gene lost 4 bases and the J gene lost 1 base, with 11 bases spanning the gap. This CDR3 is 14 amino acids long. For the CDR3, the DNA is TGTGCCAGCAGCTCAAGGACACAGAACACTGAAGCTTTCTTT. Its translation: CASSSRTQNTEAFF.

This chain connects TRBV4-1 to TRBJ2-3; 9 bases fit TRBD1. The CDR3 sequence is 16 residues long. Germline V gene lookup returns CDR1 MGHRA and CDR2 YSYEKL. Trimming at V came to 1 base and at J to 1 base, leaving 3 bases not matched to a gene. The CDR3 is CASSQGTGVGTDTQYF. The CDR3 DNA sequence: TGCGCCAGCAGCCAAGGGACAGGGGTGGGCACAGATACGCAGTATTTT.

The chain carries TRBV29-1 and TRBJ1-2; tentative D call: TRBD1 (6 bases). The CDR3 loop spans 15 amino acids. V lost 6 bases, J lost 5 bases, and 22 bases lay in between. Germline V gene lookup returns CDR1 SQVTM and CDR2 ANQGSEA. CDR3 sequence reads: CSVEVTGTNIYGYTF. The CDR3 bases are TGCAGCGTGGAGGTTACCGGGACAAATATTTATGGCTACACCTTC. The whole variable domain, remainder taken from reference TRBV29-1 and TRBJ1-2, is SAVISQKPSRDICQRGTSLTIQCQVDSQVTMMFWYRQQPGQSLTLIATANQGSEATYESGFVIDKFPISRPNLTFSTLTVSNMSPEDSSIYLCSVEVTGTNIYGYTFGSGTRLTVV.

The V gene is TRBV4-1, the J gene TRBJ1-5; 7 bases fit TRBD1. J gave up 0 bases and V 1 base, and 3 bases lay outside the gene matches. The CDR3 spans 16 residues. Germline V lookup: CDR1 MGHRA, CDR2 YSYEKL. The CDR3 reads CASSQGGQHSNQPQHF. The CDR3 bases are TGCGCCAGCAGCCAAGGGGGACAGCATAGCAATCAGCCCCAGCATTTT.

This sequence joins TRBV7-9 and TRBJ2-4; D possibly corresponds to TRBD2 (5 bases). Trimming took off 5 bases at V and 0 bases at J, with 17 bases between the two ends. Germline-derived CDR1 and CDR2 are SEHNR and FQNEAQ (reference sequence). This CDR3 has 17 residues. CDR3 coding DNA: TGTGCCAGCAGCCTACCCACTGGGAGAGGAGCCAAAAACATTCAGTACTTC. This translates into CASSLPTGRGAKNIQYF.